The clone carrying this T cell receptor beta chain showed up just a few times. The antigen is unknown. This sample stems from a study of T cells after yellow fever vaccination. Study-level findings and limits: Clones from primary vaccination mostly reappeared after the booster (approximately 96% CD4, less than 90% CD8). Weaker in magnitude, the secondary response showed a faster peak on day 5 versus 15.

Germline loops: CDR1 SGHVS, CDR2 FQNEAQ. With 1 base removed from V and 3 bases from J, the gap between germline ends came to 15 bases. This CDR3 region has 16 residues. TCRdb re-called the 5' RACE reads through MiXCR, storing one row per CDR3 protein. The sample shows 240,000 or so distinct CDR3 sequences, 6.9% of them seen only once. The material was CD4+ T cells sorted from PBMCs, obtained 15 days after the yellow fever booster vaccination. The clonotype originates from a man under 40 who received the YFV17D yellow fever vaccine. This sequence joins TRBV7-8 and TRBJ2-5, with TRBD2 as a possible D gene (5 bases). The CDR3 bases are TGTGCCAGCAGCTTAGGCTCCGGAGCGGCAGAAGAGACCCAGTACTTC. Its translation is CASSLGSGAAEETQYF. Full variable domain (outside the CDR3, taken from reference TRBV7-8 and TRBJ2-5): GAGVSQSPRYKVAKRGQDVALRCDPISGHVSLFWYQQALGQGPEFLTYFQNEAQLDKSGLPSDRFFAERPEGSVSTLKIQRTQQEDSAVYLCASSLGSGAAEETQYFGPGTRLLVL.